These 23 T cell receptor beta chains came from one sample sequenced in a study of blood T cell repertoires in COVID-19. Some clones are missing from TCRdb's copy, which holds only in-frame ones; the method was immunoSEQ multiplex PCR. This sample has about 49,000 clones, with under 85% found just once. The sample taken for sequencing was peripheral blood. These receptors all stem from a human donor in a cohort sampled during active COVID-19.

The chain joins TRBV27 to TRBJ1-6; 11 bases fit TRBD1. The junction had 4 bases not matched to a gene; V was cut back by 0 bases and J by 9 bases. The CDR3 is 16 amino acids. In germline, CDR1 is MNHEY, CDR2 SMNVEV (reference sequence). CDR3 in DNA: TGTGCCAGCAGTTTATCGCCGGGACAGGGGGGTTCACCCCTCCACTTT. Its translation: CASSLSPGQGGSPLHF.

This rearrangement joins TRBV13 to TRBJ2-7; tentatively, D is TRBD1 (6 bases). Trimming shortened V by 6 bases and J by 2 bases, and 14 bases separated the two germline ends. The CDR3 is made up of 14 amino acids. The germline CDR1 and CDR2 sequences are PRHDT and FYEKMQ (reference sequence). The CDR3: CASRISGVPYEQYF. The CDR3 DNA sequence: TGTGCCAGCAGAATATCAGGGGTCCCCTACGAGCAGTACTTC. Looking up the rest from reference TRBV13 and TRBJ2-7 gives the full variable domain: AAGVIQSPRHLIKEKRETATLKCYPIPRHDTVYWYQQGPGQDPQFLISFYEKMQSDKGSIPDRFSAQQFSDYHSELNMSSLELGDSALYFCASRISGVPYEQYFGPGTRLTVT.

J is TRBJ1-1 and V is TRBV6-6, with D unresolved. Trimming stripped 7 bases from V and 5 bases from J, with 14 bases between. Germline CDR1 and CDR2: MNHNY and SVGAGI (reference sequence). This CDR3 spans 13 amino acids. The CDR3 DNA reads TGTGCCAGCATCACGATAACCCGGACTGAAGCTTTCTTT. It is translated as CASITITRTEAFF.

The V and J genes are TRBV5-1 and TRBJ1-1, with D possibly matching TRBD1 (5 bases). The CDR3 is 15 amino acids. Germline V gene data show CDR1 as SGHRS and CDR2 as YFSETQ. The ends were cut back, 1 base at V and 3 bases at J, with 13 bases in the middle. CDR3 nucleotide sequence: TGCGCCAGCAGCTTGACAGGCGCCCGTGACACTGAAGCTTTCTTT. Translated: CASSLTGARDTEAFF.

The genes are TRBV4-1 and TRBJ1-6; D uncertain. CDR3 length: 13 amino acids. Germline CDR1 and CDR2: MGHRA and YSYEKL. Trimming left V 1 base short and J 14 bases short, with 12 bases between. CDR3 residues: CASSQVFESSLHF. In DNA, the CDR3 is TGCGCCAGCAGCCAAGTGTTTGAGTCGTCCCTCCACTTT.

The V gene is TRBV5-1, the J gene TRBJ2-7; D not certain. Germline V CDR1 and CDR2: SGHRS, YFSETQ. CDR3 size: 12 residues. Trimming cost V 0 bases and J 4 bases, with 5 bases left between them. Written as DNA, the CDR3 is TGCGCCAGCAGCTTGGATCAGTACGAGCAGTACTTC. It yields the protein CASSLDQYEQYF.

This chain uses TRBV18 with TRBJ1-4, with 9 bases identical to TRBD1. The CDR3 is 21 residues long. The trim removed 5 bases at V and 3 bases at J, leaving 22 bases unmatched. Germline CDR1 KGHSH, CDR2 LQKENI. CDR3 sequence: CASSAHEGSGTGGPSNEKLFF. DNA for the CDR3: TGTGCCAGCTCAGCTCATGAGGGCTCCGGCACAGGGGGCCCCTCTAATGAAAAACTGTTTTTT.

This clone appeared a few times. The V gene is TRBV3-1 (or the pseudogene TRBV3-2), the J gene TRBJ2-5; TRBD2 matches 8 bases. Germline assignment: CDR1 LGHDT and CDR2 YNNKEL (reference sequence). V lost 7 bases to trimming and J lost 4 bases; unmatched junction nucleotides: 8. The CDR3 spans 14 residues. In DNA, the CDR3 is TGTGCCAGCATTCCTAACGGGGGGGGAGAGACCCAGTACTTC. Amino acid sequence: CASIPNGGGETQYF.

This clone was observed a single time. The chain carries TRBV7-2 and TRBJ1-5; D is uncertain. V was pared by 1 base and J by 4 bases, with 5 bases between. Germline V gives CDR1 SGHTA, CDR2 FQGNSA. CDR3 length: 13 residues. The CDR3 region has the DNA TGTGCCAGCAGCTTAGACAGTAATCAGCCCCAGCATTTT. It translates to CASSLDSNQPQHF.

CDR3 nucleotide sequence: TGTGCCAGCAGTCCCGGGTCCTACGAGCAGTACTTC. Its protein product is CASSPGSYEQYF. V gene TRBV27 combines with J gene TRBJ2-7; no firm D call. Trimming cost V 5 bases and J 1 base, with 6 bases left between them. The CDR3 spans 12 residues. Germline CDR1 MNHEY, CDR2 SMNVEV (reference sequence).

The rearrangement uses TRBV11-2 and TRBJ2-7, with 11 bases that match TRBD2. Germline V gives CDR1 SGHAT, CDR2 FQNNGV. There are 16 residues in the CDR3. The trim removed 2 bases at V and 4 bases at J, leaving 7 bases unmatched. CDR3 coding DNA: TGTGCCAGCAGCTTAAGAGGGACTAGCGGCCTGTACGAGCAGTACTTC. Translation gives CASSLRGTSGLYEQYF. Full variable domain (outside the CDR3, taken from reference TRBV11-2 and TRBJ2-7): EAGVAQSPRYKIIEKRQSVAFWCNPISGHATLYWYQQILGQGPKLLIQFQNNGVVDDSQLPKDRFSAERLKGVDSTLKIQPAKLEDSAVYLCASSLRGTSGLYEQYFGPGTRLTVT.

The chain has TRBV3-1 (or the pseudogene TRBV3-2) and TRBJ1-6, with D possibly being TRBD1 (6 bases). Germline loops: CDR1 LGHDT, CDR2 YNNKEL (reference sequence). This CDR3 is 15 amino acids long. V lost 5 bases and J 8 bases, leaving 16 bases between the germline ends. CDR3 amino acids: CASSNRQVRDSPLHF. The CDR3 nucleotides read TGTGCCAGCAGCAACAGACAGGTCCGAGATTCACCCCTCCACTTT.

The chain links TRBV28 to TRBJ1-1; possible D gene TRBD1, 6 bases. CDR3 size: 14 residues. Germline-derived CDR1 and CDR2 are MDHEN and SYDVKM. Trimming shortened V by 5 bases and J by 1 base, and 11 bases separated the two germline ends. The CDR3 protein is CASSNGQRNTEAFF. The DNA for the CDR3 is TGTGCCAGCAGTAACGGACAGCGGAACACTGAAGCTTTCTTT.

This clone was observed a single time. The chain has TRBV5-1 and TRBJ1-2, with a tentative D call TRBD1 (5 bases). Trimming pared 4 bases from V and 8 bases from J, leaving 15 bases between. From germline, CDR1 is SGHRS and CDR2 YFSETQ. The CDR3 spans 13 residues. The CDR3 DNA is TGCGCCAGCAGCCAAGGGGTAGGAGAAGGCTACACCTTC. The encoded protein is CASSQGVGEGYTF.

The chain joins TRBV12-3 or TRBV12-4 to TRBJ2-2; D unclear. This CDR3 has 12 residues. V was trimmed by 6 bases and J by 4 bases, leaving 6 bases between them. The CDR3 loop reads CASRYITGELFF. CDR3 DNA: TGTGCCAGCAGATATATCACCGGGGAGCTGTTTTTT.

J is TRBJ2-7 and V is TRBV11-2; 10 bases are shared with TRBD1. V lost 5 bases and J lost 5; bases outside the gene matches: 12. This CDR3 has 16 residues. Per germline, CDR1 SGHAT and CDR2 FQNNGV. The CDR3 nucleotides read TGTGCCAGCAGCGCCCAGGCCGGACAGGGGGTTGACGAGCAGTACTTC. The encoded protein is CASSAQAGQGVDEQYF.

The V and J genes are TRBV6-4 and TRBJ1-2; D might be TRBD1 (5 bases). The V end lost 6 bases, the J end lost 4 bases, and 12 bases lay between the germline ends. This CDR3 contains 13 residues. The germline CDR1 and CDR2 sequences are MRHNA and SNTAGT. The CDR3 DNA follows: TGTGCCAGCAGCCAGGGTTTAGGCTATGGCTACACCTTC. As protein: CASSQGLGYGYTF.

The rearrangement links TRBV9 to TRBJ2-6, with D tentatively TRBD1 (5 bases). V dropped 1 base and J dropped 1 base, with 6 bases sitting between them. This CDR3 comprises 15 residues. Germline-derived CDR1 and CDR2 are SGDLS and YYNGEE. This chain's CDR3 is CASSVQGSGANVLTF. CDR3 nucleotide sequence: TGTGCCAGCAGCGTACAGGGTTCTGGGGCCAACGTCCTGACTTTC.

This chain uses TRBV19 with TRBJ1-5, with D tentatively TRBD1 (6 bases). Germline values: CDR1 LNHDA, CDR2 SQIVND (reference sequence). V was shortened by 4 bases and J by 2 bases, with 15 bases between the two germline ends. This CDR3 has 16 residues. The CDR3 DNA reads as TGTGCCAGTAGTACCTCAACAGGGTTAGGCAATCAGCCCCAGCATTTT. Protein: CASSTSTGLGNQPQHF.

The gene calls are TRBV27 and TRBJ2-1; D remains unclear. V was shortened by 1 base and J by 4 bases, with 5 bases between the two germline ends. Germline V gene sequence: CDR1 MNHEY, CDR2 SMNVEV (reference sequence). CDR3 length equals 13 residues. CDR3 in DNA: TGTGCCAGCAGTTTATGGCCGTACAATGAGCAGTTCTTC. Translating gives CASSLWPYNEQFF.

This clone was detected only once. The V and J genes are TRBV11-1 and TRBJ2-2; possible D gene TRBD1, 6 bases. CDR3 length equals 15 residues. Trimming stripped 5 bases from V and 5 bases from J, with 15 bases between. CDR1 is SGHAT, CDR2 FQDESV, per germline (reference sequence). In nucleotides, the CDR3 is TGTGCCAGCAGCGAGCAGGGGTCTAGGACCGGGGAGCTGTTTTTT. Protein: CASSEQGSRTGELFF.

The table lists this clone with a count of one. The chain has TRBV30 and TRBJ1-2, with unresolved D. Germline V gene lookup returns CDR1 GTSNPN and CDR2 SVGIG (reference sequence). There are 12 residues in the CDR3. V was trimmed by 8 bases and J by 6 bases, leaving 16 bases between them. CDR3 in DNA: TGTGCCGGTCCGGGGAGGGCCCATGGCTACACCTTC. Protein sequence: CAGPGRAHGYTF.

This chain joins TRBV5-6 and TRBJ1-3; possibly TRBD1 for D (6 bases). This CDR3 contains 16 residues. Germline CDR1 and CDR2: SGHDT and YYEEEE. The V and J ends lost 1 base and 1 base respectively, with 12 bases between them. The CDR3 region is CASSLWRGLSGNTIYF. CDR3 coding DNA: TGTGCCAGCAGCTTGTGGCGGGGGCTATCTGGAAACACCATATATTTT.